This is a list of T cell receptor beta chains from one sample in a study of chemoradiotherapy in HPV16-positive cancers. This table comes from immunoSEQ multiplex PCR, and its TCRdb copy is limited to in-frame clones, with some not included. This table has roughly 19,000 clones, roughly 84% appearing once. Source: blood, taken from a patient who underwent chemoradiotherapy. Receptors originate from a human donor with HPV-associated anogenital cancer. The CDR3 runs from the conserved cysteine through the conserved F or W. A D gene is named only where the DNA matches it firmly.

v_gene	d_gene	j_gene	CDR3nt	CDR3aa
TRBV5-1	-	TRBJ2-5	TGCGCCAGCAGCTTGTTAGGGCGGGTAAAGGACCAAGAGACCCAGTACTTC	CASSLLGRVKDQETQYF
TRBV19	TRBD1	TRBJ1-1	TGTGCCAGTAGTATAGGCCCACAGGGGGCGAATCTTGAAGCTTTCTTT	CASSIGPQGANLEAFF
TRBV7-9	-	TRBJ1-5	TGTGCCAGCAGCTTAGAGGCAAGCCAGCCCCAGCATTTT	CASSLEASQPQHF
TRBV11-2	TRBD2	TRBJ2-3	TGTGCCAGCAACGAAGCGGGGTTTACGCAGTATTTT	CASNEAGFTQYF
TRBV4-1	-	TRBJ2-6	TGCGCCAGCAGCCAAGACTCATTAGGGTCTGGGGCCAACGTCCTGACTTTC	CASSQDSLGSGANVLTF
TRBV28	-	TRBJ2-2	TGTGCCAGCAGAAGTTTGAGGGGGGGGCCGAACACCGGGGAGCTGTTTTTT	CASRSLRGGPNTGELFF
TRBV14	-	TRBJ2-7	TGTGCCAGCAGCTCGATCCCGCGCTACGAGCAGTACTTC	CASSSIPRYEQYF
TRBV19	-	TRBJ2-3	TGTGCCAGTAGAGGGCTAGCAGCCGATACGCAGTATTTT	CASRGLAADTQYF
TRBV6-1	TRBD1	TRBJ2-7	TGTGCCAGCAGTGAAGGGGACAGCTCCTACGAGCAGTACTTC	CASSEGDSSYEQYF
TRBV6-5	TRBD1	TRBJ2-7	TGTGCCAGCAGAACAACACAGGGGAACAACGAGCAGTACTTC	CASRTTQGNNEQYF